This TCR beta chain was observed in a study of blood T cells in healthy people across ages. Overall study findings and caveats: Bulk PBMC profiling left naive and antigen-experienced comparisons inconclusive.

Concerning this clonotype: Its antigen is unknown.

The second PCR ran about 6 to 12 cycles with a sample-barcoded 5' primer and J-beta primers. Each cDNA molecule, via a template-switch adaptor with 12 random nucleotides, was tagged. Each CDR3 protein is one row after TCRdb ran MiXCR on the 5' RACE reads. The table includes 1.8 million or so distinct CDR3 sequences, approximately 39% detected once. CDR1 and CDR2 (germline): MGHDK, SYGVNS. This CDR3 is 16 amino acids long. V lost 0 bases and J lost 0, with 8 bases in between. For every donor, a draw yielded around 10 milliliters of peripheral blood. The material sequenced was blood. The rearrangement links TRBV25-1 to TRBJ1-4; no firm D call. This sequence originates from a human donor in good health. The CDR3 coding sequence is TGTGCCAGCAGTGAATATTGGGTAACAACTAATGAAAAACTGTTTTTT. This gives the protein CASSEYWVTTNEKLFF.